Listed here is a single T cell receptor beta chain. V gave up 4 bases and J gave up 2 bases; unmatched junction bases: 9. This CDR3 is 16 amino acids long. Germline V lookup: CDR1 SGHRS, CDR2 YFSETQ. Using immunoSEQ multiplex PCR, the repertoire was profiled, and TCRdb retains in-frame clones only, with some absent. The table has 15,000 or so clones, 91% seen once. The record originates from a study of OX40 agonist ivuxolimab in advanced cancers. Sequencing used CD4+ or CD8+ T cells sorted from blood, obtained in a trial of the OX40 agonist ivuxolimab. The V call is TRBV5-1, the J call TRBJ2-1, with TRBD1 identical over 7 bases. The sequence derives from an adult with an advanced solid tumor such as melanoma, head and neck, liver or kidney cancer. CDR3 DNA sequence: TGCGCCAGCAGCGCCATCGACAGGGTCGCCTACAATGAGCAGTTCTTC. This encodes CASSAIDRVAYNEQFF.